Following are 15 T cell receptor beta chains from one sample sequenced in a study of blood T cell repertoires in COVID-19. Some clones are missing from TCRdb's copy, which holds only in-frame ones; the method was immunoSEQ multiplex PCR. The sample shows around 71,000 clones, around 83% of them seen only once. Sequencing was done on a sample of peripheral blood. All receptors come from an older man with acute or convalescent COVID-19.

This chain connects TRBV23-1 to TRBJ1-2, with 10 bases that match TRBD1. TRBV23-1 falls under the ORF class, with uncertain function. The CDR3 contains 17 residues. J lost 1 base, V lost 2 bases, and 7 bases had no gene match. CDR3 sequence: CASSQPDRGKGNYGYTF. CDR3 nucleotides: TGCGCCAGCAGTCAACCGGACAGGGGGAAAGGTAACTATGGCTACACCTTC.

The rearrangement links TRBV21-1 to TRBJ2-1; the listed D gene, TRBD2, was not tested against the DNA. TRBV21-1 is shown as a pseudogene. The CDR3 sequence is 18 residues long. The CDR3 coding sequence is TGTGCCAGCAGCAAAGATCCCTGCGGGAGGGCCCCCAGGAATGAGCAGTTCTTC. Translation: CASSKDPCGRAPRNEQFF.

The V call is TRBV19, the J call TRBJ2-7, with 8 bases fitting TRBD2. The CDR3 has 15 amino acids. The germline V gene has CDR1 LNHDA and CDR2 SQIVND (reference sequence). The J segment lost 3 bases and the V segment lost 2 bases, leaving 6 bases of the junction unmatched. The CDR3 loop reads CASSITTGGGYEQYF. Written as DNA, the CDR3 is TGTGCCAGTAGTATAACTACGGGAGGGGGCTACGAGCAGTACTTC.

CDR3 bases: TGTGCCAGCGGACGACAGGGTGATAGCAATCAGCCCCAGCATTTT. Amino acids: CASGRQGDSNQPQHF. This chain joins TRBV6-6 and TRBJ1-5; 7 bases match TRBD1. Germline V gives CDR1 MNHNY, CDR2 SVGAGI (reference sequence). CDR3 length: 15 amino acids. V lost 8 bases and J lost 0; bases outside the gene matches: 7.

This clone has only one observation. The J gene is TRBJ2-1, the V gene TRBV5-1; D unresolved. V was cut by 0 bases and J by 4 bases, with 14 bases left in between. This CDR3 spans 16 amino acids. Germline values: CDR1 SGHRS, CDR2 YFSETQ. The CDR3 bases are TGCGCCAGCAGCTTGGGCCTCCCGGAGCTATACAATGAGCAGTTCTTC. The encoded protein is CASSLGLPELYNEQFF.

The CDR3 here is CASSFYRGSANEKLFF. Written as DNA, the CDR3 is TGTGCCAGCAGTTTCTACAGGGGTTCGGCTAATGAAAAACTGTTTTTT. This chain connects TRBV27 to TRBJ1-4, with 7 bases matching TRBD1. Trimming took 3 bases from V and 3 from J; bases not matched to a gene: 7. Germline CDR1 is MNHEY and CDR2 is SMNVEV (reference sequence). CDR3 length equals 16 residues.

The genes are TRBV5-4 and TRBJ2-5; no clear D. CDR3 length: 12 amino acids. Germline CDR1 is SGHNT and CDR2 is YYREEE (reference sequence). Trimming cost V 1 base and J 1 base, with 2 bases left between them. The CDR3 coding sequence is TGTGCCAGCAGCTTGCTCCAAGAGACCCAGTACTTC. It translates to CASSLLQETQYF.

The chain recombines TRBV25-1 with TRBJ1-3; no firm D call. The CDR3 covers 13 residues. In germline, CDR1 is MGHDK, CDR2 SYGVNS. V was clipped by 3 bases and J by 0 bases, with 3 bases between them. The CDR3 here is CASSDSSGNTIYF. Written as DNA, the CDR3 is TGTGCCAGCAGTGATAGCTCTGGAAACACCATATATTTT.

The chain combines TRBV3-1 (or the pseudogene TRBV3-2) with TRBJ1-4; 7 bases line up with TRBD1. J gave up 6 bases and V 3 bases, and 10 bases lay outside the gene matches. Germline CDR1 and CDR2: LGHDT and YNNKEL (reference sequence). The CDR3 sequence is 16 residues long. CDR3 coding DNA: TGTGCCAGCAGCCATCTAGAGGGGGCGAGGTATGAAAAACTGTTTTTT. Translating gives CASSHLEGARYEKLFF.

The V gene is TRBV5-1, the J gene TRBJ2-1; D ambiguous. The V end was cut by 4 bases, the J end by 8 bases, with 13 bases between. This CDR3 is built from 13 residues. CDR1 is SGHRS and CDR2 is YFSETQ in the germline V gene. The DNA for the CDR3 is TGCGCCAGCAGCCCCAACGGGTTCGATGAGCAGTTCTTC. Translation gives CASSPNGFDEQFF.

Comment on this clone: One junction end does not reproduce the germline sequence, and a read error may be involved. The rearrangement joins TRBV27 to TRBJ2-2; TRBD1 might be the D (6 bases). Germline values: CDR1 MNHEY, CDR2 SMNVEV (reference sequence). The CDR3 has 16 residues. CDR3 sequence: CVSSLEGQFFTGELFF. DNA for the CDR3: TGTGTCAGCAGTTTAGAAGGACAGTTTTTCACCGGGGAGCTGTTTTTT.

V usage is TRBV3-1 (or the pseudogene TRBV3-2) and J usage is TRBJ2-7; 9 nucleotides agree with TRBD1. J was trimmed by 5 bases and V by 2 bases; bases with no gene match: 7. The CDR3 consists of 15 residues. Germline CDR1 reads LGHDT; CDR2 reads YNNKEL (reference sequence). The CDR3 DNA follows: TGTGCCAGCAGCCAACGGGACAGGGAGAGACACGAGCAGTACTTC. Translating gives CASSQRDRERHEQYF.

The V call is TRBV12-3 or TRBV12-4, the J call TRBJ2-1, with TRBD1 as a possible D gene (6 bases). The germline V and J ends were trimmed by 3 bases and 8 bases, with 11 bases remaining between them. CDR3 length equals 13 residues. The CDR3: CASSFDRNDEQFF. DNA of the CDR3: TGTGCCAGCAGTTTTGACAGGAACGATGAGCAGTTCTTC.

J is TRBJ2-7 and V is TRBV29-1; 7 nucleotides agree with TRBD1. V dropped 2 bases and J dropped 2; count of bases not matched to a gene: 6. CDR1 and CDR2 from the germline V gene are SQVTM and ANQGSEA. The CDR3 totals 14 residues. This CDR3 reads CSVERTGGTYEQYF. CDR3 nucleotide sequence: TGCAGCGTTGAACGGACAGGCGGAACCTACGAGCAGTACTTC.

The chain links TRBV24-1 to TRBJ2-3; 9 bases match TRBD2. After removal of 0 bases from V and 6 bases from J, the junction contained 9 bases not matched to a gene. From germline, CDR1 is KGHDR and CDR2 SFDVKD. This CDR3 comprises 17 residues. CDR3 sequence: CATSDLQTSGPVDTQYF. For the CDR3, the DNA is TGTGCCACCAGTGATTTGCAGACTAGCGGCCCTGTGGATACGCAGTATTTT.